The source of this T cell receptor (beta chain) is a study of low-dose radiotherapy and immunotherapy resistance in tumors. Study context: Cohort 2 received 1 Gy per fraction every two weeks, totaling 13 Gy over 26 weeks. Covering alpha and beta chains, TRAV- and TRBV-specific primers were used for the first-strand cDNA.

This clonotype appeared many times. PCR amplification of the TCRs was performed with Phusion for 20 to 25 PCR cycles, and it relied on a constant-region primer together with a V-primer adapter. Amplification of the isolated mRNA used in vitro transcription. TCRdb analysed the reads with MiXCR anew, one entry per CDR3 protein. The table shows fewer than 60,000 distinct CDR3 sequences, with approximately 12% occurring only once. The time point denotes: before trial treatment. Germline CDR1 is DFQATT and CDR2 is SNEGSKA (reference sequence). This CDR3 region has 14 residues. The trim removed 3 bases at V and 7 bases at J, leaving 12 bases unmatched.

The TCR originated in a female donor with ovarian cancer. The sample consisted of PBMCs, taken before treatment. V is TRBV20-1 and J is TRBJ2-7, with 7 bases identical to TRBD1. The CDR3 bases are TGCAGTGCTAGCCCCGACAGGGTCGCTGGGGAGCAGTACTTC. This sequence encodes CSASPDRVAGEQYF.